The rows below give T cell receptor beta chains drawn from one sample of a study of human T cells and chemical hapten exposure. TCRdb re-derived calls from the RACE reads in MiXCR, one entry per CDR3 protein. The profile covers a few hundred thousand distinct CDR3 sequences, with around 5.5% appearing a single time and over 7% taken by the ten largest. The specimen was whole blood, collected in connection with sensitization to the hapten diphenylcyclopropenone (DPC). The receptors stem from a woman between 18 and 29 years old with alopecia areata. Some clones in this sample may be carry-over from other donors' samples. Both conserved end residues are part of each CDR3. The D gene is left open where the match is weak. Clone sizes are given selectively: once, few, many, or a class where the clone is expanded.

DNA: TGTGCCAGCAATTTGATCCCAACCAAGAACACCGGGGAGCTGTTTTTT
CDR3: CASNLIPTKNTGELFF
D: -
V: TRBV28
size: -
J: TRBJ2-2

DNA: TGTGCCAGCAGGTGGAGGGGAATGAGCCTCGCTTTTGAGCAGTTCTTC
CDR3: CASRWRGMSLAFEQFF
D: -
V: TRBV2
size: few
J: TRBJ2-1

DNA: TGTGCCAGCAGTTACGAACAGGGCACCTACGAGCAGTACTTC
CDR3: CASSYEQGTYEQYF
D: -
V: TRBV6-6
size: few
J: TRBJ2-7

DNA: TGCAGTGCTACCAAAGGGGACAGCGTTTCCTCCTACGAGCAGTACTTC
CDR3: CSATKGDSVSSYEQYF
D: TRBD1
V: TRBV20-1
size: many
J: TRBJ2-7

DNA: TGTGCCAGCAGCCAAGATCGTGCGGGGGGTTTCTACGAGCAGTACTTC
CDR3: CASSQDRAGGFYEQYF
D: TRBD2
V: TRBV14
size: -
J: TRBJ2-7

DNA: TGTGCCAGCAGCCCAGCGGTCACTGAAGCTTTCTTT
CDR3: CASSPAVTEAFF
D: -
V: TRBV9
size: many
J: TRBJ1-1

DNA: TGTGCCAGCAGCCCAACACAGGGGGCGAATTCACCCCTCCACTTT
CDR3: CASSPTQGANSPLHF
D: TRBD1
V: TRBV7-2
size: few
J: TRBJ1-6

DNA: TGCAGTGCTATACCCGGGACGATGAACACTGAAGCTTTCTTT
CDR3: CSAIPGTMNTEAFF
D: -
V: TRBV20-1
size: few
J: TRBJ1-1

DNA: TGTGCCAGCACCGAATGGGACAGGGCAGGGGCCAACGTCCTGACTTTC
CDR3: CASTEWDRAGANVLTF
D: TRBD1
V: TRBV27
size: many
J: TRBJ2-6

DNA: TGTGCCAGCAGCTTAGACTTAGCGACGGCAGGGGAGCAGTACTTC
CDR3: CASSLDLATAGEQYF
D: -
V: TRBV11-2
size: -
J: TRBJ2-7

DNA: TGTGCCAGCAGCCCAGGGACAGGGGGTTTTACCGGGGAGCTGTTTTTT
CDR3: CASSPGTGGFTGELFF
D: TRBD1
V: TRBV12-3/TRBV12-4
size: many
J: TRBJ2-2

DNA: TGCGCCAGCAGCTTGGAGGGACGGGAAAAACTGTTTTTT
CDR3: CASSLEGREKLFF
D: -
V: TRBV5-1
size: few
J: TRBJ1-4

DNA: TGTGCCAGCAGCCAAGAGGTCGGCTTACCCAAGGGTGAAGCTTTCTTT
CDR3: CASSQEVGLPKGEAFF
D: -
V: TRBV4-2
size: many
J: TRBJ1-1

DNA: TGTGCCAGCAGTTTATCCGGGTTAAGCAATCAGCCCCAGCATTTT
CDR3: CASSLSGLSNQPQHF
D: -
V: TRBV28
size: many
J: TRBJ1-5

DNA: TGTGCCAGCTCACCCCTAGCGGGGATCACAGATACGCAGTATTTT
CDR3: CASSPLAGITDTQYF
D: TRBD2
V: TRBV18
size: -
J: TRBJ2-3

DNA: TGTGCCACCAGTGATTTGTTCTCTAACTATGGCTACACCTTC
CDR3: CATSDLFSNYGYTF
D: -
V: TRBV24-1
size: -
J: TRBJ1-2

DNA: TGTGCCAGCAGTTACTTAGTGAGCTCTGGGGCCAACGTCCTGACTTTC
CDR3: CASSYLVSSGANVLTF
D: -
V: TRBV6-6
size: many
J: TRBJ2-6

DNA: TGTGCCAGCAGTTCCCTTCTATCCTCGGGACAGGAGACCCAGTACTTC
CDR3: CASSSLLSSGQETQYF
D: TRBD1
V: TRBV28
size: few
J: TRBJ2-5

DNA: TGTGCCATCCGGCCGGGACTAGGTTTCGAGCAGTACTTC
CDR3: CAIRPGLGFEQYF
D: TRBD2
V: TRBV28
size: many
J: TRBJ2-7

DNA: TGTGCCAGCAGTTACTCGATCCAGGACGATCGACGCTACACCTTC
CDR3: CASSYSIQDDRRYTF
D: -
V: TRBV6-5
size: many
J: TRBJ1-2

DNA: TGTGCCAGCAAGACGGGGACAGATATTTCTCAGCCCCAGCATTTT
CDR3: CASKTGTDISQPQHF
D: TRBD1
V: TRBV6-5
size: few
J: TRBJ1-5

DNA: TGTGCCAGCAGTAGCCGGGACAGCCATAATGAAAAACTGTTTTTT
CDR3: CASSSRDSHNEKLFF
D: TRBD1
V: TRBV12-3/TRBV12-4
size: few
J: TRBJ1-4

DNA: TGTGCCAGCAGTACCAGGACAGGGGAGATTGGGGAGCAGTACTTC
CDR3: CASSTRTGEIGEQYF
D: TRBD1
V: TRBV6-6
size: few
J: TRBJ2-7

DNA: TGTGCCAGCAGCTTGGCAGGGCAGGGGGCCTATGGCTACACCTTC
CDR3: CASSLAGQGAYGYTF
D: TRBD1
V: TRBV5-5
size: few
J: TRBJ1-2

DNA: TGTGCCAGCAGCCTCTACCCAGCTACGAGCTCTGGAAACACCATATATTTT
CDR3: CASSLYPATSSGNTIYF
D: -
V: TRBV7-2
size: many
J: TRBJ1-3

DNA: TGTGCCAGCAGTTACTCGGGATCGAAGGCGGACGAGCAGTACTTC
CDR3: CASSYSGSKADEQYF
D: -
V: TRBV6-5
size: many
J: TRBJ2-7

DNA: TGTGCCAGCAGTTCCGGGACAGGGAATAGGGTCGGTGGCTACACCTTC
CDR3: CASSSGTGNRVGGYTF
D: TRBD1
V: TRBV6-2/TRBV6-3
size: -
J: TRBJ1-2

DNA: TGTGCCAGCAGTCCGTTTCGCAGGCCCAACTATGGCTACACCTTC
CDR3: CASSPFRRPNYGYTF
D: -
V: TRBV12-3/TRBV12-4
size: few
J: TRBJ1-2

DNA: TGTGCCAGCAGCGGGACTAGCGGGGGGAGCGGCTACGAGCAGTACTTC
CDR3: CASSGTSGGSGYEQYF
D: TRBD2
V: TRBV4-2
size: few
J: TRBJ2-7

DNA: TGTGCCAGCAGTTTAGAAGGACAATATAGCAATCAGCCCCAGCATTTT
CDR3: CASSLEGQYSNQPQHF
D: -
V: TRBV27
size: few
J: TRBJ1-5

DNA: TGTGCCAGCAGCTCTTATATAGGTAGTATTGAAGCTTTCTTT
CDR3: CASSSYIGSIEAFF
D: -
V: TRBV6-6
size: few
J: TRBJ1-1

DNA: TGCGCCAGCAGCCAGGGACAGACCGTTTATGGCTACACCTTC
CDR3: CASSQGQTVYGYTF
D: TRBD1
V: TRBV4-3
size: few
J: TRBJ1-2